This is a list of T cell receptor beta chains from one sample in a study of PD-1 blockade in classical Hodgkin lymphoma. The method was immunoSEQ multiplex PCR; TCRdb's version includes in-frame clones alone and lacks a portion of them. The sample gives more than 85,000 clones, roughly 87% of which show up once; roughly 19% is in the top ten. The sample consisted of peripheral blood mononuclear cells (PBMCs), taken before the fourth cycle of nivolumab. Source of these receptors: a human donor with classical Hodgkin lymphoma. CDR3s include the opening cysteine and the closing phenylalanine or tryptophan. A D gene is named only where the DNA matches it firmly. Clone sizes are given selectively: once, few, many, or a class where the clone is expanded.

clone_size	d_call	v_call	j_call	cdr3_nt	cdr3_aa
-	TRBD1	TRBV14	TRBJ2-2	TGTGCCAGCAGCAGACCCGGGACAGGCTACACCGGGGAGCTGTTTTTT	CASSRPGTGYTGELFF
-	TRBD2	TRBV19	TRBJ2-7	TGTGCCAGTAGTCCTTCCTCGGGAGGCTACGAGCAGTACTTC	CASSPSSGGYEQYF
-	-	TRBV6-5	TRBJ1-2	TGTGCCAGCAACCCGAGGAGGGGCGATGGCTACACCTTC	CASNPRRGDGYTF
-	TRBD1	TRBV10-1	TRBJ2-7	TGCGCCAGCAGTGATACAGGGGGCCTGAACGAGCAGTACTTC	CASSDTGGLNEQYF
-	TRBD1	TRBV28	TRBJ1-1	TGTGCCAGCAGGAGCGGACAGGAGGCGAGCACTGAAGCTTTCTTT	CASRSGQEASTEAFF
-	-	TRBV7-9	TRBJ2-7	TGTGCCAGCAGCTCCCTGAGACCCGGGTCCTACGAGCAGTACTTC	CASSSLRPGSYEQYF
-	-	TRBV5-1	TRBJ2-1	TGCGCCAGCAGCCCGGTGTCGGTTAATGAGCAGTTCTTC	CASSPVSVNEQFF
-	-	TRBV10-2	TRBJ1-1	TGCGCCAGCAGTGAGATGTCCAACACTGAAGCTTTCTTT	CASSEMSNTEAFF
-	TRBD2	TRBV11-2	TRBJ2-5	TGTGCCAGCAGGCAGACAAGCGGGGGAGTAGGAGAGACCCAGTACTTC	CASRQTSGGVGETQYF
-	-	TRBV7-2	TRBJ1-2	TGTGCCAGCAGCTTAGTAAGGGGGGGAGTTGGCTACACCTTC	CASSLVRGGVGYTF
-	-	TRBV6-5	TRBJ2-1	TGTGCCAGCAGTTACTCGAGACAGGTTTTCTACAATGAGCAGTTCTTC	CASSYSRQVFYNEQFF
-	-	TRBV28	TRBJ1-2	TGTGCCAGCAGTTTAACAGGGAAGAGCTATGGCTACACCTTC	CASSLTGKSYGYTF
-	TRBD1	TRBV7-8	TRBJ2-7	TGTGCCAGCAGCGTATCCGGGACAGGTGGCTACGAGCAGTACTTC	CASSVSGTGGYEQYF
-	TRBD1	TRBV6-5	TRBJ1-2	TGTGCCAGCCGATCGACAGGGGTTGGCTATGGCTACACCTTC	CASRSTGVGYGYTF
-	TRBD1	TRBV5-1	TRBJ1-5	TGCGCCAGCAGCTTGGACAGGGGCGATCAGCCCCAGCATTTT	CASSLDRGDQPQHF
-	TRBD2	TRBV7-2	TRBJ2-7	TGTGCCAGCAGCACTAGCGGGAGAGGGTACGAGCAGTACTTC	CASSTSGRGYEQYF
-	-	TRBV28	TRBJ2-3	TGTGCCAGCCTCGATTTGTCCAGGGTCACAGATACGCAGTATTTT	CASLDLSRVTDTQYF
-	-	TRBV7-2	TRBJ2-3	TGTGCCAGCAGCTTTGGCCCCTCTAGCACAGATACGCAGTATTTT	CASSFGPSSTDTQYF
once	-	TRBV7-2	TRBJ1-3	TGTGCCAGCAGCTTATCGACAGGTTACTCTGGAAACACCATATATTTT	CASSLSTGYSGNTIYF
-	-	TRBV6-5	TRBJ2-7	TGTGCCAGCAGTTCTGACAGTTACGAGCAGTACTTC	CASSSDSYEQYF
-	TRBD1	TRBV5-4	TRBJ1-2	TGTGCCAGCAGCCTCCGGACAGGGGAAACGTATGGCTACACCTTC	CASSLRTGETYGYTF
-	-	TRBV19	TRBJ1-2	TGTGCCAGTAGTATAGATCTTAGTGGAGCGGAATATGGCTACACCTTC	CASSIDLSGAEYGYTF
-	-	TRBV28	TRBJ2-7	TGTGCCAGTTGTGCAGGGGCCTACGAGCAGTACTTC	CASCAGAYEQYF
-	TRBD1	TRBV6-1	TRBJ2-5	TGTGCCAGCAGTGAAATCCCCGGGACAGGGGTGGGGAAAGAGACCCAGTACTTC	CASSEIPGTGVGKETQYF
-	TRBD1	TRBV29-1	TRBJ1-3	TGCAGCGTCCAACAGGGGCTTTTGGGAAACACCATATATTTT	CSVQQGLLGNTIYF
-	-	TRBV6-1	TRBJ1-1	TGTGCCAGCATGGGGAACACTGAAGCTTTCTTT	CASMGNTEAFF
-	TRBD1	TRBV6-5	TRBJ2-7	TGTGCCAGCAGTTTATTGACAGGGGAGGTTGGGGAGCAGTACTTC	CASSLLTGEVGEQYF
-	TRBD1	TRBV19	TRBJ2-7	TGTGCCAGTAGTAAGCAAGGGGGCCAGGTCGGACCCTACGAGCAGTACTTC	CASSKQGGQVGPYEQYF
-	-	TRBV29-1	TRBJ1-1	TGCAGCGCTCAGGAAACAGGAGGGGGTGGAACTGAAGCTTTCTTT	CSAQETGGGGTEAFF
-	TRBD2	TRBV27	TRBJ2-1	TGTGCCAGCAGTTTACTTGGCGGGAGCAGGGATGAGCAGTTCTTC	CASSLLGGSRDEQFF
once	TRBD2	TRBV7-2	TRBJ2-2	TGTGCCAGCAGCTCAAGACTAGCGGGAGGGTCGAACACCGGGGAGCTGTTTTTT	CASSSRLAGGSNTGELFF
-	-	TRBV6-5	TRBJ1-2	TGTGCCAGCAGATCAGACAGTGGTTTCTCTGGCTACACCTTC	CASRSDSGFSGYTF
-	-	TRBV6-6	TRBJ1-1	TGTGCCAGCAGACACAAGAGTGGACCCACTGAAGCTTTCTTT	CASRHKSGPTEAFF
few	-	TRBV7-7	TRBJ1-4	TGTGCTAGCTCACGGTTCACTAATGAAAAACTGTTTTTT	CASSRFTNEKLFF
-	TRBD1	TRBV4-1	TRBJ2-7	TGCGCCAGCAGCCAAGGGGCGACAGGGGGCTACGAGCAGTACTTC	CASSQGATGGYEQYF
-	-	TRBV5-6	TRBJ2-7	TGTGCCAGCACTACAGGAGGGAGCTCCTACGAGCAGTACTTC	CASTTGGSSYEQYF
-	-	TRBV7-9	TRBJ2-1	TGTGCCAGCAGCTTAGAAGGGGCTAGCCGGACTCATGAGCAGTTCTTC	CASSLEGASRTHEQFF
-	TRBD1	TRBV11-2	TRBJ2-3	TGTGCCAGCAGCTTTGACAGGGGTTCAGTTACGCAGTATTTT	CASSFDRGSVTQYF
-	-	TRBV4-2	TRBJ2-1	TGTGCCAGCAGCCAAACCGGGACCCAACGGGGGCAGTTCTTC	CASSQTGTQRGQFF
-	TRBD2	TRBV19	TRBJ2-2	TGTGCCAGTAGTATGACTAGCCTTAACACCGGGGAGCTGTTTTTT	CASSMTSLNTGELFF
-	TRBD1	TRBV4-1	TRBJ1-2	TGCGCCAGTAGACAGGGGGAGAACTATGGCTACACCTTC	CASRQGENYGYTF
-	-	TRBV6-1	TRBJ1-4	TGTGCCAGCACCCGGGACGGGCCAGCTAATGAAAAACTGTTTTTT	CASTRDGPANEKLFF
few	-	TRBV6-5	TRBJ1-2	TGTGCCAGCAGTCAACAGGACTATGGCTACACCTTC	CASSQQDYGYTF
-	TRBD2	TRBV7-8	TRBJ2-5	TGTGCCAGCAGCTTAGTTAGCGGGAGTAGGAGAGAGACCCAGTACTTC	CASSLVSGSRRETQYF
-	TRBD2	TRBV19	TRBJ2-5	TGTGCCACCTCCGGGACTAGCGGGAGGTATGAAGAGACCCAGTACTTC	CATSGTSGRYEETQYF
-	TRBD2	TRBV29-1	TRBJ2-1	TGCAGCGTTGAAGTCCGCGGGAGGGCCGAGAATGAGCAGTTCTTC	CSVEVRGRAENEQFF
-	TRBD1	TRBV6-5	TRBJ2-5	TGTGCCAGCAGTCACGAGGCCAGGGGGGAGACCCAGTACTTC	CASSHEARGETQYF
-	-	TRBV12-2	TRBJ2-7	TGTGCAAGTCGCTTCACCGGACAGGGCTGGTACGAGCAGTACTTC	CASRFTGQGWYEQYF
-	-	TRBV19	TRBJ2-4	TGTGCCAGTAGTATTAGCCGCGGGACGGGTCAGTACTTC	CASSISRGTGQYF
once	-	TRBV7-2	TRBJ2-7	TGTGCCAGCAGCTGGGCCCTACGTCAGAGCGAGCAGTACTTC	CASSWALRQSEQYF
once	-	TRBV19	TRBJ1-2	TGTGCCAGTAGTATCCAAAGGAACTATGGCTACACCTTC	CASSIQRNYGYTF
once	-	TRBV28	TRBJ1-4	TGTGCCAGCAGTTCTGACACTTCAACTAATGAAAAACTGTTTTTT	CASSSDTSTNEKLFF
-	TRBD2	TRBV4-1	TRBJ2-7	TGCGCCAGCAGCCAAGCGACTAGCGGGAAAACCTACGAGCAGTACTTC	CASSQATSGKTYEQYF
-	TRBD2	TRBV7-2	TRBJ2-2	TGTGCCAGCAGCCCGGGACTAGCGGGAGCAACCGGGGAGCTGTTTTTT	CASSPGLAGATGELFF
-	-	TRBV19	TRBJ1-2	TGTGCCAGTAGACCGACAGTGAACTATGGCTACACCTTC	CASRPTVNYGYTF
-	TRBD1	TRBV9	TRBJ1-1	TGTGCCAGCAGCGTAGGGGCAGGGGGAGACACTGAAGCTTTCTTT	CASSVGAGGDTEAFF
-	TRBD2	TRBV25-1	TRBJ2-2	TGTGCCAGCAGTCCGGTCGGTAGCGGGATCGGGGAGCTGTTTTTT	CASSPVGSGIGELFF
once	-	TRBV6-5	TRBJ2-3	TGTGCCAGCAGTTACGTGGGTACTAGCACAGATACGCAGTATTTT	CASSYVGTSTDTQYF
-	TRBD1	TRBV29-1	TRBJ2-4	TGCAGCGTTGAAATTGGACAGGGTTTGTTAGCCAAAAACATTCAGTACTTC	CSVEIGQGLLAKNIQYF
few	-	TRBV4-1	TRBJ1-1	TGCGCCAGCAGCCAAGGGGCAGCATTTATGAACACTGAAGCTTTCTTT	CASSQGAAFMNTEAFF